A single sample gave rise to the 10 T cell receptor beta chains below, sequenced in a study of T cell responses to AZD1222 COVID-19 vaccine. The method was immunoSEQ multiplex PCR; TCRdb's version includes in-frame clones alone and lacks a portion of them. Of roughly 150,000 clones listed, approximately 90% were seen once; the top ten hold less than 1.5%. The material sequenced was peripheral blood, taken 28 days after the second AZD1222 dose. Receptor source: an adult who received the AZD1222 COVID-19 vaccine.

This clone was seen only once. V usage is TRBV9 and J usage is TRBJ1-1; TRBD1 might be the D (5 bases). The CDR3 loop spans 13 amino acids. Germline V gene lookup returns CDR1 SGDLS and CDR2 YYNGEE. Trimming left V 0 bases short and J 3 bases short, with 6 bases between. The CDR3 here is CASSVGGDTEAFF. The CDR3 nucleotides are TGTGCCAGCAGCGTAGGAGGGGACACTGAAGCTTTCTTT.

The rearrangement uses TRBV29-1 and TRBJ2-7, with D possibly matching TRBD2 (5 bases). Trimming removed 4 bases from V and 0 bases from J, with 13 bases in between. This CDR3 region has 14 residues. Germline V gene lookup returns CDR1 SQVTM and CDR2 ANQGSEA. As DNA, the CDR3 is TGCAGCGTTGCTAGGGAGACCTCCTCCTACGAGCAGTACTTC. It translates to CSVARETSSYEQYF.

This chain connects TRBV6-6 to TRBJ2-4; 7 bases are shared with TRBD1. The CDR3 contains 15 residues. CDR1 and CDR2 (germline): MNHNY, SVGAGI (reference sequence). Germline trimming cut 0 bases from V and 6 bases from J; bases unmatched to any gene: 5. The CDR3 loop is CASSYSTRDRNIQYF. The CDR3 DNA reads TGTGCCAGCAGTTACTCCACCCGGGACAGAAACATTCAGTACTTC.

The gene calls are TRBV6-2 or TRBV6-3 and TRBJ1-5; D unresolved. In germline, CDR1 is MNHEY, CDR2 SVGEGT. The CDR3 length is 16 residues. V dropped 5 bases and J dropped 0 bases, with 14 bases sitting between them. CDR3 DNA: TGTGCCAGCAGTAGCGGGGTACAGATTAGCAATCAGCCCCAGCATTTT. Encoded protein: CASSSGVQISNQPQHF.

V usage is TRBV11-2 and J usage is TRBJ2-2; 7 nucleotides match TRBD1. CDR1 SGHAT and CDR2 FQNNGV come from the germline V gene. The J segment lost 7 bases and the V segment lost 2 bases, leaving 7 bases of the junction unmatched. CDR3 length equals 15 residues. The CDR3 DNA sequence: TGTGCCAGCAGCTTATTAGGGGGCGCGGGCGGGGAGCTGTTTTTT. It yields the protein CASSLLGGAGGELFF.

The chain couples TRBV7-2 to TRBJ1-1, with D unresolved. Between the trimmed V and J ends, which lost 3 bases and 4 bases, there was a span of 12 bases. CDR3 length equals 14 residues. Looked up from germline, CDR1 is SGHTA and CDR2 is FQGNSA. The CDR3 sequence is CASSLLVLSTEAFF. In DNA form, the CDR3 reads TGTGCCAGCAGCTTGCTAGTCTTGTCCACTGAAGCTTTCTTT.

The chain joins TRBV9 to TRBJ1-2, with D unresolved. V lost 0 bases and J lost 5, with 8 bases in between. Germline V CDR1 and CDR2: SGDLS, YYNGEE. The CDR3 consists of 13 residues. This chain's CDR3 is CASSVGFGYGYTF. The CDR3, as DNA: TGTGCCAGCAGCGTAGGGTTCGGGTATGGCTACACCTTC.

The V gene is TRBV27, the J gene TRBJ1-1; 7 nucleotides agree with TRBD1. CDR1 is MNHEY and CDR2 is SMNVEV in the germline V gene (reference sequence). This CDR3 is 18 amino acids long. Losses at the gene ends were 5 bases for V and 1 base for J; bases not matched to a gene: 16. Here the CDR3 DNA reads TGTGCCAGCAGTCCACAAACCTCAGGGGGATGGAGGAACACTGAAGCTTTCTTT. Translated: CASSPQTSGGWRNTEAFF.

In DNA, the CDR3 is TGTGCCAGCAGCCCTTTGGGTCGGGGGGGCCTCTCCTACGAGCAGTACTTC. Translating gives CASSPLGRGGLSYEQYF. V is TRBV11-2 and J is TRBJ2-7, with 8 positions matching TRBD2. The CDR3 has 17 residues. The junction had 12 bases not matched to a gene; V was cut back by 5 bases and J by 0 bases. Germline values: CDR1 SGHAT, CDR2 FQNNGV.

The V call is TRBV29-1, the J call TRBJ2-7; 8 bases agree with TRBD2. The CDR3 runs 14 residues. The ends lost 0 bases at V and 6 bases at J; junction bases unmatched: 7. CDR1 SQVTM and CDR2 ANQGSEA come from the germline V gene. CDR3 loop: CSVEEEREWGEQYF. The CDR3 DNA reads as TGCAGCGTTGAAGAAGAGCGGGAGTGGGGCGAGCAGTACTTC.